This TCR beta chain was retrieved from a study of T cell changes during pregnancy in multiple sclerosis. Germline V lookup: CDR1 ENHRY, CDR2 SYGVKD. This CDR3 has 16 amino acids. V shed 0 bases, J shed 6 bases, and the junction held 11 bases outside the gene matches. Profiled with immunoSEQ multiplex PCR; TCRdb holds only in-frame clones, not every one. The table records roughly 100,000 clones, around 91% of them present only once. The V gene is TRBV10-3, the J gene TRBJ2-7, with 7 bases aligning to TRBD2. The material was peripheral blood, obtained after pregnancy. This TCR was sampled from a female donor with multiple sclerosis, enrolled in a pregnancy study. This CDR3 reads CAISESTLGGRLEQYF. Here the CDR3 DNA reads TGTGCCATCAGTGAGTCGACCTTGGGGGGGAGACTCGAGCAGTACTTC.